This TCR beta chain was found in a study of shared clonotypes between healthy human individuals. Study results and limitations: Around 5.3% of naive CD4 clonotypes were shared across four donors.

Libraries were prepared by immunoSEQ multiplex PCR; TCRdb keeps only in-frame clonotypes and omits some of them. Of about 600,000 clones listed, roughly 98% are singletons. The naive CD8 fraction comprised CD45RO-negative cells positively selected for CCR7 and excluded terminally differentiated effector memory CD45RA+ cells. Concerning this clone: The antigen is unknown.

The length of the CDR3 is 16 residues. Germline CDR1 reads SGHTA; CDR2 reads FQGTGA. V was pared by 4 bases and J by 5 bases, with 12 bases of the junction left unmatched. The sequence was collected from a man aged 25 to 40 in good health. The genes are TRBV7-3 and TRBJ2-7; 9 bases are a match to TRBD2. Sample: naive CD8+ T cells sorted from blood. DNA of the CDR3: TGTGCCAGCAGCTCGTCCGGGACTAGCAACGTCCACGAGCAGTACTTC. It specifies CASSSSGTSNVHEQYF.